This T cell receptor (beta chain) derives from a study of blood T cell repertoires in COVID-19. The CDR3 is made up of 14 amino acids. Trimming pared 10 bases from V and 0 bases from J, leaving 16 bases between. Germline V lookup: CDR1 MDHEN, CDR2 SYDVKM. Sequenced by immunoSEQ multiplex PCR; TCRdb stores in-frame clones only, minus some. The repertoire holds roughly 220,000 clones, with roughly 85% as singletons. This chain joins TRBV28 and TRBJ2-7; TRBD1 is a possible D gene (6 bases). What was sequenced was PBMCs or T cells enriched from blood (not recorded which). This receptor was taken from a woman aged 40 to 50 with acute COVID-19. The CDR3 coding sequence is TGTGCCACCCGGGACAACTGGAGCTCCTACGAGCAGTACTTC. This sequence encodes CATRDNWSSYEQYF.